The 24 T cell receptor beta chains in this list originate from one sample, sequenced in a study of PD-L1 blockade in urothelial cancer (dated by TCRdb to 2016 to 2017). The method behind the library was the immunoSEQ multiplex PCR assay. Not all clones reach the TCRdb copy of this immuneACCESS table, which keeps in-frame sequences only. Checked studies attribute under half of the gap to unresolved V genes and leave the rest unexplained. The sample yields under 30,000 clones; around 88% were counted once. The ten most abundant clones make up approximately 2.8% of the sample. The sequencing here drew on PBMCs, taken around atezolizumab (anti-PD-L1) treatment. The receptor set was obtained from a man aged 45-65 years with urothelial cancer.

This chain joins TRBV10-2 and TRBJ2-1; D is perhaps TRBD1 (6 bases). V dropped 5 bases and J dropped 0 bases, with 8 bases sitting between them. The CDR3 is made up of 14 amino acids. From germline, CDR1 is WSHSY and CDR2 SAAADI. The DNA of the CDR3 is TGCGCCAGCAGTCAGGGGTTCTCCTACAATGAGCAGTTCTTC. Translating gives CASSQGFSYNEQFF.

This clone was recorded once. V gene TRBV25-1 combines with J gene TRBJ2-7; TRBD2 matches 12 bases. V dropped 5 bases and J dropped 2; count of bases not matched to a gene: 4. Germline V gene sequence: CDR1 MGHDK, CDR2 SYGVNS. CDR3 length: 15 residues. The CDR3 region is CASSFTSGGTYEQYF. In DNA form, the CDR3 reads TGTGCCAGCAGTTTCACTAGCGGGGGGACCTACGAGCAGTACTTC.

The chain couples TRBV30 to TRBJ2-7, with 11 bases identical to TRBD2. Germline loops: CDR1 GTSNPN, CDR2 SVGIG (reference sequence). The V segment lost 0 bases and the J segment 6 bases; nucleotides outside the gene matches: 4. This CDR3 contains 14 residues. CDR3 nucleotide sequence: TGTGCCTGGAGTGTACTAGCGGGAGCATCCGAGCAGTACTTC. Residues: CAWSVLAGASEQYF.

V gene TRBV19 combines with J gene TRBJ2-5; D is undetermined. The germline V gene has CDR1 LNHDA and CDR2 SQIVND (reference sequence). This CDR3 region has 10 residues. The V and J ends lost 8 bases and 2 bases respectively, with 3 bases between them. CDR3 amino acids: CASHQETQYF. The CDR3 region has the DNA TGTGCCAGTCATCAAGAGACCCAGTACTTC. The full variable domain, with the rest looked up from reference TRBV19 and TRBJ2-5, is DGGITQSPKYLFRKEGQNVTLSCEQNLNHDAMYWYRQDPGQGLRLIYYSQIVNDFQKGDIAEGYSVSREKKESFPLTVTSAQKNPTAFYLCASHQETQYFGPGTRLLVL.

A remark on this clone: This same CDR3 is encoded by further DNA sequences in the sample. The CDR3 here is CASSTAGGTEAFF. For the CDR3, the DNA is TGTGCCAGCAGTACCGCAGGAGGCACTGAAGCTTTCTTT. This chain joins TRBV28 and TRBJ1-1; D not certain. Germline V lookup: CDR1 MDHEN, CDR2 SYDVKM. The CDR3 has 13 residues. The ends were cut back, 5 bases at V and 4 bases at J, with 11 bases in the middle.

This chain joins TRBV9 and TRBJ1-1, with TRBD1 matching over 7 bases. V lost 0 bases to trimming and J lost 6 bases; unmatched junction nucleotides: 5. The CDR3 is 14 residues long. Germline CDR1 is SGDLS and CDR2 is YYNGEE. The DNA for the CDR3 is TGTGCCAGCAGCGTAGTGGGGACAGCCCCTGAAGCTTTCTTT. Translated: CASSVVGTAPEAFF.

The chain joins TRBV19 to TRBJ1-5, with 7 positions matching TRBD1. CDR1 LNHDA and CDR2 SQIVND come from the germline V gene (reference sequence). This CDR3 comprises 14 residues. Trimming removed 5 bases from V and 6 bases from J; junction bases left unmatched: 7. The CDR3 here is CASSWRGLGQPQHF. The CDR3 nucleotides read TGTGCCAGTAGTTGGAGGGGGCTGGGTCAGCCCCAGCATTTT. Full variable domain (remainder filled in from reference TRBV19 and TRBJ1-5): DGGITQSPKYLFRKEGQNVTLSCEQNLNHDAMYWYRQDPGQGLRLIYYSQIVNDFQKGDIAEGYSVSREKKESFPLTVTSAQKNPTAFYLCASSWRGLGQPQHFGDGTRLSIL.

The V and J genes are TRBV6-4 and TRBJ2-1, with TRBD1 matching over 12 bases. V gave up 5 bases and J gave up 7 bases; unmatched junction bases: 9. Germline V CDR1 and CDR2: MRHNA, SNTAGT. There are 16 residues in the CDR3. The CDR3 DNA sequence: TGTGCCAGCAGTAAAACCGGGACAGGGGGCGCGAATGAGCAGTTCTTC. Protein sequence: CASSKTGTGGANEQFF.

V usage is TRBV29-1 and J usage is TRBJ2-3; 8 positions agree with TRBD2. The CDR3 runs 16 residues. Germline V gene sequence: CDR1 SQVTM, CDR2 ANQGSEA. J lost 2 bases, V lost 2 bases, and 9 bases had no gene match. In DNA form, the CDR3 reads TGCAGCGTTGAAATCGGCGCGGGGGGCACCACAGATACGCAGTATTTT. Its protein product is CSVEIGAGGTTDTQYF.

V gene TRBV30 combines with J gene TRBJ2-3, with D possibly TRBD2 on 6 matching bases. The CDR3 has 12 residues. V lost 1 base, J lost 9 bases, and 11 bases lay in between. Germline values: CDR1 GTSNPN, CDR2 SVGIG (reference sequence). The CDR3: CAWSGRGGTQYF. Written as DNA, the CDR3 is TGTGCCTGGAGTGGGCGGGGCGGCACGCAGTATTTT. Looking up the rest from reference TRBV30 and TRBJ2-3 gives the full variable domain: SQTIHQWPATLVQPVGSPLSLECTVEGTSNPNLYWYRQAAGRGLQLLFYSVGIGQISSEVPQNLSASRPQDRQFILSSKKLLLSDSGFYLCAWSGRGGTQYFGPGTRLTVL.

The chain uses TRBV27 and TRBJ2-3, with TRBD1 matching over 9 bases. Germline CDR1 and CDR2: MNHEY and SMNVEV (reference sequence). This CDR3 is built from 17 residues. V was clipped by 5 bases and J by 6 bases; unmatched bases: 15. CDR3 DNA: TGTGCCAGCAGTGCTCCCGGGACAGGGTGGGCAGGCGATACGCAGTATTTT. This codes for CASSAPGTGWAGDTQYF.

The J gene is TRBJ2-3, the V gene TRBV25-1, with unresolved D. The CDR3 is 16 residues long. V was shortened by 2 bases and J by 0 bases, with 12 bases between the two germline ends. CDR1 MGHDK and CDR2 SYGVNS come from the germline V gene. The CDR3 loop is CASSERRVSSTDTQYF. The CDR3 coding sequence is TGTGCCAGCAGTGAACGTCGGGTCAGCAGCACAGATACGCAGTATTTT.

The V and J genes are TRBV10-3 and TRBJ2-7; D is perhaps TRBD2 (5 bases). V shed 7 bases and J shed 0 bases, with 13 bases lying between them. Per germline, CDR1 ENHRY and CDR2 SYGVKD. This CDR3 contains 14 residues. For the CDR3, the DNA is TGTGCCATCAAGCCGCGGGCCGACTCCTACGAGCAGTACTTC. The encoded protein is CAIKPRADSYEQYF.

This chain links TRBV4-2 with TRBJ2-2; no definite D call. Germline loops: CDR1 LGHNA, CDR2 YNFKEQ. CDR3 length: 16 residues. Deletions cut 0 bases from V and 4 bases from J, with 12 bases between. The DNA for the CDR3 is TGTGCCAGCAGCCAAGAGTCCGGGTCGATCACCGGGGAGCTGTTTTTT. Protein: CASSQESGSITGELFF.

The chain uses TRBV5-6 and TRBJ2-3; TRBD2 matches 10 bases. CDR3 size: 15 residues. In germline, CDR1 is SGHDT, CDR2 YYEEEE. The V and J ends lost 0 bases and 4 bases, in that order; junction bases with no gene match: 2. CDR3 in DNA: TGTGCCAGCAGCTTGGTAGCGGGAGGTCCAGATACGCAGTATTTT. Translated: CASSLVAGGPDTQYF.

CDR3 protein: CASSLGQVNEQYF. DNA of the CDR3: TGTGCCAGCAGTTTAGGACAGGTGAACGAGCAGTACTTC. This chain joins TRBV2 and TRBJ2-7; 7 bases agree with TRBD1. Germline loops: CDR1 SNHLY, CDR2 FYNNEI. The CDR3 contains 13 residues. The V gene end was trimmed by 5 bases and the J gene end by 5 bases; junction bases not matched to a gene: 6.

V usage is TRBV27 and J usage is TRBJ2-5, with 8 bases that match TRBD2. Germline V gene lookup returns CDR1 MNHEY and CDR2 SMNVEV (reference sequence). V trimming: 3 bases; J trimming: 4 bases; junction bases outside the gene matches: 7. The CDR3 is made up of 15 amino acids. The CDR3 DNA is TGTGCCAGCAGTTTCTATCGGGAGGGCCGAGAGACCCAGTACTTC. It is translated as CASSFYREGRETQYF.

This chain uses TRBV7-2 with TRBJ2-2; 13 bases map to TRBD2. The CDR3 is 18 residues long. Losses at the gene ends were 5 bases for V and 4 bases for J; bases not matched to a gene: 10. Germline V CDR1 and CDR2: SGHTA, FQGNSA. CDR3: CASSLSGLAGVRTGELFF. Here the CDR3 DNA reads TGTGCCAGCAGCCTATCCGGACTAGCGGGAGTTCGCACCGGGGAGCTGTTTTTT.

V usage is TRBV7-2 and J usage is TRBJ2-1; D might be TRBD1 (6 bases). Trimming shortened V by 5 bases and J by 3 bases, and 17 bases separated the two germline ends. Per the germline V gene, CDR1 is SGHTA and CDR2 is FQGNSA. This CDR3 has 16 residues. The CDR3 loop reads CASSLGSGQFYNEQFF. Written as DNA, the CDR3 is TGTGCCAGCAGCCTGGGGTCCGGACAGTTCTACAATGAGCAGTTCTTC.

V usage is TRBV9 and J usage is TRBJ1-2; possible D gene TRBD1, 6 bases. Germline assignment: CDR1 SGDLS and CDR2 YYNGEE. This CDR3 comprises 14 residues. Trimming left V 0 bases short and J 3 bases short, with 9 bases between. CDR3 bases: TGTGCCAGCAGCGTAGAGGGGGTTGACTATGGCTACACCTTC. It encodes CASSVEGVDYGYTF.

DNA of the CDR3: TGCGCCAGCAGCTTGGCCGGAACGGAGATAACTGAAGCTTTCTTT. It yields the protein CASSLAGTEITEAFF. This sequence joins TRBV5-1 and TRBJ1-1; D is ambiguous. V was clipped by 0 bases and J by 5 bases, with 14 bases between them. The CDR3 totals 15 residues. Germline lookup yields CDR1 SGHRS and CDR2 YFSETQ.

The rearrangement links TRBV5-6 to TRBJ1-1; D is perhaps TRBD1 (6 bases). CDR1 and CDR2 from the germline V gene are SGHDT and YYEEEE. V was cut by 6 bases and J by 6 bases, with 9 bases left in between. The CDR3 is made up of 11 amino acids. The chain's CDR3 is CASTNRAEAFF. CDR3 nucleotides: TGTGCCAGCACCAACAGGGCTGAAGCTTTCTTT.

This CDR3 reads CASSYNRASEAFF. The CDR3 coding sequence is TGTGCCAGCAGTTACAACAGGGCGAGTGAAGCTTTCTTT. The chain couples TRBV6-5 to TRBJ1-1; possibly TRBD1 for D (6 bases). CDR3 length equals 13 residues. Germline CDR1 is MNHEY and CDR2 is SVGAGI. V was shortened by 2 bases and J by 7 bases, with 11 bases between the two germline ends.

The chain is built from TRBV14 and TRBJ1-6, with 7 bases fitting TRBD1. Germline V gene lookup returns CDR1 SGHDN and CDR2 FVKESK. With V trimmed by 4 bases and J by 1 base, 4 bases remained unmatched. The CDR3 length is 16 residues. CDR3 sequence (DNA): TGTGCCAGCAGCCCGCAACAGGGGTCCTATAATTCACCCCTCCACTTT. It codes for CASSPQQGSYNSPLHF.